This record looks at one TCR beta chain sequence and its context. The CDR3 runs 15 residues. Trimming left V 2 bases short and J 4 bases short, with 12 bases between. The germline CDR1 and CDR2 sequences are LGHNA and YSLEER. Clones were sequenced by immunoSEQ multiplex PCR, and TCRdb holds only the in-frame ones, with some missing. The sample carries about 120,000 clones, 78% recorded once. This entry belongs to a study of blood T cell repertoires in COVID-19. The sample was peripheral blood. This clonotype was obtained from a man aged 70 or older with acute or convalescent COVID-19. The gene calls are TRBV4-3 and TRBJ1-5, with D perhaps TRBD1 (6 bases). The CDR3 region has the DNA TGCGCCAGCAGCCAACAGGCTGACAGGAATCAGCCCCAGCATTTT. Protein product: CASSQQADRNQPQHF.